The T cell receptor beta chain under discussion was sequenced for a study of spatial heterogeneity in lung cancer. Specified time point: sample taken at primary tumor resection. TCRdb independently ran MiXCR on the 5' RACE reads; one entry per CDR3 protein. Seen here are approximately 92,000 distinct CDR3 sequences, roughly 12% observed once, and the top ten hold roughly two fifths. The germline V and J ends were trimmed by 6 bases and 5 bases, with 11 bases remaining between them. This CDR3 spans 13 amino acids. Ten or more counts support this clonotype. This TCR derives from a male donor with early-stage non-small cell lung cancer. The specimen was PBMCs, collected at surgery. The chain is built from TRBV12-3 or TRBV12-4 and TRBJ1-5; maybe TRBD1 (6 bases). As DNA, the CDR3 is TGTGCCAGCAGCTCTGGACAGTATCAGCCCCAGCATTTT. Translating it yields CASSSGQYQPQHF.